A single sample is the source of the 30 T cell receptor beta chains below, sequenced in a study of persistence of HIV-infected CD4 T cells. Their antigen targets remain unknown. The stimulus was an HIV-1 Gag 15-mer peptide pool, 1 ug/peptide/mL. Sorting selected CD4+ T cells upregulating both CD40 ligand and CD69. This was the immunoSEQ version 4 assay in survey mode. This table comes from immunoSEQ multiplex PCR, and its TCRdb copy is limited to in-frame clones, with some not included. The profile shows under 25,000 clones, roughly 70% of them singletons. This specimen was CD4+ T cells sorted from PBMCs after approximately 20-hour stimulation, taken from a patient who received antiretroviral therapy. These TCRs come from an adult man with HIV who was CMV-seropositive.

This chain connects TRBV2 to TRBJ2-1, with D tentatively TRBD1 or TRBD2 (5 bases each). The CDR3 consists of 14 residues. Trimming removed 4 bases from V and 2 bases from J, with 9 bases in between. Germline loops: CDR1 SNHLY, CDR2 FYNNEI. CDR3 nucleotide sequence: TGTGCCAGCAGTGTGTGGGGGACCTACAATGAGCAGTTCTTC. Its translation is CASSVWGTYNEQFF.

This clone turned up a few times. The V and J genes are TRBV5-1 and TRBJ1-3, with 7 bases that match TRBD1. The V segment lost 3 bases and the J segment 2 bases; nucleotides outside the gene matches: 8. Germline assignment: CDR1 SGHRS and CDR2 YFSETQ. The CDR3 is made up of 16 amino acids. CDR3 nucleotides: TGCGCCAGCAGCTACCGACAGGGTCTGGCTGGAAACACCATATATTTT. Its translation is CASSYRQGLAGNTIYF. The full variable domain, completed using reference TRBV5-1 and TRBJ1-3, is KAGVTQTPRYLIKTRGQQVTLSCSPISGHRSVSWYQQTPGQGLQFLFEYFSETQRNKGNFPGRFSGRQFSNSRSEMNVSTLELGDSALYLCASSYRQGLAGNTIYFGEGSWLTVV.

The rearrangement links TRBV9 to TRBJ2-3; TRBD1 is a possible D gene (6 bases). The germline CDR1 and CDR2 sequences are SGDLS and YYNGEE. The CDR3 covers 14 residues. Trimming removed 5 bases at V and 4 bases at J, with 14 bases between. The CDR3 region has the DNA TGTGCCAGCAGGACCATGGACAGAGCAGATACGCAGTATTTT. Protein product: CASRTMDRADTQYF.

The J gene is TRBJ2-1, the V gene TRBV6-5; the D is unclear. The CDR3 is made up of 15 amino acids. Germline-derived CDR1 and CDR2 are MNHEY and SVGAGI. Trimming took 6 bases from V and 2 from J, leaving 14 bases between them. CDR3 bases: TGTGCCAGCAGCCCCTCGAGGCAGACCTACAATGAGCAGTTCTTC. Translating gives CASSPSRQTYNEQFF.

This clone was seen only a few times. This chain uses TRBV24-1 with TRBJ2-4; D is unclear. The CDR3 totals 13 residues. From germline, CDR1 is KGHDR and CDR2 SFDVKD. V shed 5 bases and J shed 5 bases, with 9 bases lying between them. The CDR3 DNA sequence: TGTGCCACCAGTGCAACAGTGGAAAACATTCAGTACTTC. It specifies CATSATVENIQYF.

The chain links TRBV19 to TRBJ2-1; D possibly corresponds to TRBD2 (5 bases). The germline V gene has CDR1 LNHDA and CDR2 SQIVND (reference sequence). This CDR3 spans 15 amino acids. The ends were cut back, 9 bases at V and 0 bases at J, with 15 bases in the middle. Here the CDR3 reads CASTLGGSSYNEQFF. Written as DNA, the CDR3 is TGTGCCAGCACCTTAGGAGGCTCCTCCTACAATGAGCAGTTCTTC. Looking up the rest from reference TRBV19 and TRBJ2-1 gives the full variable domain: DGGITQSPKYLFRKEGQNVTLSCEQNLNHDAMYWYRQDPGQGLRLIYYSQIVNDFQKGDIAEGYSVSREKKESFPLTVTSAQKNPTAFYLCASTLGGSSYNEQFFGPGTRLTVL.

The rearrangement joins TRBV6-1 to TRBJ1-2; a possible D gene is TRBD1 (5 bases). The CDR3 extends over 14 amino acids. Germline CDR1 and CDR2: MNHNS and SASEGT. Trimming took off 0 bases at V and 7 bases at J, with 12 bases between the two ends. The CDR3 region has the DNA TGTGCCAGCAGTGAAGCGGGACTTAGGAGTGGCTACACCTTC. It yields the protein CASSEAGLRSGYTF.

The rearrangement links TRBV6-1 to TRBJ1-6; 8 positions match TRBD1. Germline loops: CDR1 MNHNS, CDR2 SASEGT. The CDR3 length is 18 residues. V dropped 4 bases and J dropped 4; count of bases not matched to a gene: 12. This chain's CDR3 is CASSGGQDLRAYNSPLHF. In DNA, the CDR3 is TGTGCCAGCAGTGGGGGACAGGATCTAAGGGCTTATAATTCACCCCTCCACTTT.

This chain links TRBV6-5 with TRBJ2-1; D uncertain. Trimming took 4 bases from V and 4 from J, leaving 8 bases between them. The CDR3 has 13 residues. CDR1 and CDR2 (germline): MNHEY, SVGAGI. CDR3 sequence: CASSFSEYNEQFF. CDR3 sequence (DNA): TGTGCCAGCAGTTTTTCGGAGTACAATGAGCAGTTCTTC.

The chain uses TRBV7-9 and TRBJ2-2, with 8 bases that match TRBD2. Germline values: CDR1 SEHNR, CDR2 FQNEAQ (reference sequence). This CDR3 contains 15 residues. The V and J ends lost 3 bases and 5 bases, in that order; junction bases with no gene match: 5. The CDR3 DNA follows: TGTGCCAGCAGCTTTGGACTAGCCGGTACCGGGGAGCTGTTTTTT. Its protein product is CASSFGLAGTGELFF.

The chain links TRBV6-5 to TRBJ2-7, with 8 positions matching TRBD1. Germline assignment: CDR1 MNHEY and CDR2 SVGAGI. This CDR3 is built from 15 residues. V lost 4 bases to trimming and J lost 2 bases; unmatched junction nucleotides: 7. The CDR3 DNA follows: TGTGCCAGCAGTTCCGACAGGGGAATGACCTACGAGCAGTACTTC. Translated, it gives CASSSDRGMTYEQYF.

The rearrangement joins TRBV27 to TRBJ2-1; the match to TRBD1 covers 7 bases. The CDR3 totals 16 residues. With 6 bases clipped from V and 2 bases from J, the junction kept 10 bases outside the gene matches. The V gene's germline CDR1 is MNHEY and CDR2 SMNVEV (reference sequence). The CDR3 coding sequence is TGTGCCAGCAGCCTCCGGGGAGACAGGGCCTACAATGAGCAGTTCTTC. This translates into CASSLRGDRAYNEQFF.

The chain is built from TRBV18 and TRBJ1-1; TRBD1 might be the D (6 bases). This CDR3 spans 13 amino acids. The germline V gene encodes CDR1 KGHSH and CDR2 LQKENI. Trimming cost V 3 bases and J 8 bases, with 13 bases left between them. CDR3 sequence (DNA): TGTGCCAGCTCACCGCGACAGGTCCAGGAAGCTTTCTTT. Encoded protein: CASSPRQVQEAFF.

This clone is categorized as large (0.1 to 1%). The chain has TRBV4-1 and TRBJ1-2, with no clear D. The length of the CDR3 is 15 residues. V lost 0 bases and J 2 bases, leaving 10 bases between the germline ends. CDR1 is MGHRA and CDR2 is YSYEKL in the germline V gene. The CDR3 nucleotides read TGCGCCAGCAGCCAAGATATCCGCAGCAACTATGGCTACACCTTC. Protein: CASSQDIRSNYGYTF.

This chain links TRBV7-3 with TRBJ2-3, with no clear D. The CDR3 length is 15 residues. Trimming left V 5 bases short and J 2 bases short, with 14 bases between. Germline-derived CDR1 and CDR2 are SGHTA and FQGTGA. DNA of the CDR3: TGTGCCAGCAGCCCCTCAAAAACGGCCACAGATACGCAGTATTTT. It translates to CASSPSKTATDTQYF.

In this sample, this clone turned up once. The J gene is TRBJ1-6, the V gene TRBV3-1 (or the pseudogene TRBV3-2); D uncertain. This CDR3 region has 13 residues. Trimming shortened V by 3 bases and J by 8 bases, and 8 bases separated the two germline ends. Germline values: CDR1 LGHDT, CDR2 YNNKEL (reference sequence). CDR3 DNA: TGTGCCAGCAGCCACGGTCGGGATTCACCCCTCCACTTT. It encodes CASSHGRDSPLHF.

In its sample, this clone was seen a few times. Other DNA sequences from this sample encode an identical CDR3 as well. CDR3 sequence: CASSFRDRGLYEQYF. CDR3 DNA: TGCGCCAGCAGCTTCCGGGACAGGGGACTTTACGAGCAGTACTTC. The chain combines TRBV5-1 with TRBJ2-7; 10 nucleotides line up with TRBD1. The junction had 6 bases not matched to a gene; V was cut back by 2 bases and J by 4 bases. This CDR3 has 15 amino acids. CDR1 is SGHRS, CDR2 YFSETQ, per germline. Looking up the rest from reference TRBV5-1 and TRBJ2-7 gives the full variable domain: KAGVTQTPRYLIKTRGQQVTLSCSPISGHRSVSWYQQTPGQGLQFLFEYFSETQRNKGNFPGRFSGRQFSNSRSEMNVSTLELGDSALYLCASSFRDRGLYEQYFGPGTRLTVT.

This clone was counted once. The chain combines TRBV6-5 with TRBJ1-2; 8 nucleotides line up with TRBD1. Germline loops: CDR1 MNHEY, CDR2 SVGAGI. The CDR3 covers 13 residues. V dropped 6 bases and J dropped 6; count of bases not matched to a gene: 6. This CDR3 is CASRDAQGDGYTF. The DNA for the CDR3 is TGTGCCAGCAGAGATGCACAGGGGGATGGCTACACCTTC.

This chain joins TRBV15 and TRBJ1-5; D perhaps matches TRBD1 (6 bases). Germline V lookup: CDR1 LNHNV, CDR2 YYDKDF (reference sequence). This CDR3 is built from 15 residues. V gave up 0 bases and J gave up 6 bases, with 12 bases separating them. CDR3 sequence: CATSREWGASQPQHF. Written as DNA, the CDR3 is TGTGCCACCAGCAGAGAATGGGGGGCGAGTCAGCCCCAGCATTTT.

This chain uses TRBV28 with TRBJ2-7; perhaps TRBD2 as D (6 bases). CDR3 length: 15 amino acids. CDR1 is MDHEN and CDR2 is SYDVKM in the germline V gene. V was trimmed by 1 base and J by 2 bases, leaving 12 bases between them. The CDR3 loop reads CASSLSPGGAYEQYF. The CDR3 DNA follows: TGTGCCAGCAGTTTATCTCCGGGCGGGGCCTACGAGCAGTACTTC.

CDR3 DNA: TGCGCCAGCAGTGAAACCTCGCCTCAGGAAGCTTTCTTT. As protein: CASSETSPQEAFF. The chain recombines TRBV10-2 with TRBJ1-1; no clear D gene. V gave up 3 bases and J gave up 8 bases, with 13 bases separating them. This CDR3 comprises 13 residues. Germline V gene data show CDR1 as WSHSY and CDR2 as SAAADI.

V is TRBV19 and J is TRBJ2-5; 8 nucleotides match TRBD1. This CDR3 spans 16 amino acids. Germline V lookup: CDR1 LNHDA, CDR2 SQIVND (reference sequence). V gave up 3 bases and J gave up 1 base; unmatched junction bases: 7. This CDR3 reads CASSISGQGAQETQYF. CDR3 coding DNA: TGTGCCAGTAGTATCTCAGGGCAGGGGGCCCAAGAGACCCAGTACTTC. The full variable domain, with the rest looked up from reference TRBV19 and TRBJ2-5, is DGGITQSPKYLFRKEGQNVTLSCEQNLNHDAMYWYRQDPGQGLRLIYYSQIVNDFQKGDIAEGYSVSREKKESFPLTVTSAQKNPTAFYLCASSISGQGAQETQYFGPGTRLLVL.

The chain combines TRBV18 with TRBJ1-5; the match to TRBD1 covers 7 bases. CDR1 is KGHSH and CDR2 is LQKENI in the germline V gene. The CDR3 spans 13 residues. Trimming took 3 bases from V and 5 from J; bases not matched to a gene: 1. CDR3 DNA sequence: TGTGCCAGCTCACCTACAGGGGATCAGCCCCAGCATTTT. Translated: CASSPTGDQPQHF. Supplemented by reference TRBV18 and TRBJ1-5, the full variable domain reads NAGVMQNPRHLVRRRGQEARLRCSPMKGHSHVYWYRQLPEEGLKFMVYLQKENIIDESGMPKERFSAEFPKEGPSILRIQQVVRGDSAAYFCASSPTGDQPQHFGDGTRLSIL.

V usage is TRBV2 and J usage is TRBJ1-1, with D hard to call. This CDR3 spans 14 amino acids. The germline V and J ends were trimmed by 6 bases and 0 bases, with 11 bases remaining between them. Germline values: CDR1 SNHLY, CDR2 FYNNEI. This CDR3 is CASSPQLMNTEAFF. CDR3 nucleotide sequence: TGTGCCAGCAGCCCACAGCTTATGAACACTGAAGCTTTCTTT.

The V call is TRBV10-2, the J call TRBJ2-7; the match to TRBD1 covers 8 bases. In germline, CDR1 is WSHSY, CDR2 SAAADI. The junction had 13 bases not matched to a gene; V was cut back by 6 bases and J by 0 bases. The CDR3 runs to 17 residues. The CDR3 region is CASRRTSSGQASYEQYF. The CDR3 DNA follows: TGCGCCAGCAGGAGGACATCCTCGGGACAGGCCTCCTACGAGCAGTACTTC.

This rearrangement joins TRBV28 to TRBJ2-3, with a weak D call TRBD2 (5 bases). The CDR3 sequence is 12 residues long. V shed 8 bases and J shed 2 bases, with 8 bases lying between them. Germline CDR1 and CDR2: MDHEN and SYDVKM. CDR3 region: CASSEDTDTQYF. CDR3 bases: TGTGCCAGCTCGGAGGACACAGATACGCAGTATTTT.

Written as DNA, the CDR3 is TGTGCCAGCAGCGCGGCGGGGGCCCAATACAATGAGCAGTTCTTC. Its translation: CASSAAGAQYNEQFF. The V call is TRBV5-4, the J call TRBJ2-1; D might be TRBD2 (7 bases). Germline V CDR1 and CDR2: SGHNT, YYREEE (reference sequence). This CDR3 comprises 15 residues. V was pared by 4 bases and J by 4 bases, with 15 bases between.

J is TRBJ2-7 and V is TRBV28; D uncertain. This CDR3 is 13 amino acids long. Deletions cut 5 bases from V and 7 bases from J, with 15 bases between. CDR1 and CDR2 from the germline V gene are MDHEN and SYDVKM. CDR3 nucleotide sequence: TGTGCCAGCAGTAGGGTGTCGCCGGATGAGCAGTACTTC. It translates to CASSRVSPDEQYF.

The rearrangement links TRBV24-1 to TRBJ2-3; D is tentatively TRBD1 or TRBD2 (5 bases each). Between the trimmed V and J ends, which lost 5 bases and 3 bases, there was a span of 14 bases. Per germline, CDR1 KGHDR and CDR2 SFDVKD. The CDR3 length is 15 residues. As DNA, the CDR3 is TGTGCCACCAGTGGAGGGGCGCGAAGGACAGATACGCAGTATTTT. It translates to CATSGGARRTDTQYF.

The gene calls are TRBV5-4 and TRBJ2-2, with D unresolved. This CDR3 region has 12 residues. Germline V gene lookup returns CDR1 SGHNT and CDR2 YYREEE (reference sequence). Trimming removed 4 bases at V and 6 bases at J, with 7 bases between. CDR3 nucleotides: TGTGCCAGCAGCGGGGTCTCCGGGGAGCTGTTTTTT. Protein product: CASSGVSGELFF. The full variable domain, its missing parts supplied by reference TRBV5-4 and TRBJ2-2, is ETGVTQSPTHLIKTRGQQVTLRCSSQSGHNTVSWYQQALGQGPQFIFQYYREEENGRGNFPPRFSGLQFPNYSSELNVNALELDDSALYLCASSGVSGELFFGEGSRLTVL.